This is a list of T cell receptor beta chains from one sample in a study of shared clonotypes between healthy human individuals. Measured with immunoSEQ multiplex PCR; TCRdb has only the in-frame clones, and not every one. The table includes about 2 million clones, 85% to 95% detected once. Sequenced material: naive CD4+ T cells sorted from blood. The receptors derive from a man between 18 and 29 years old in good health. CDR3s include the opening cysteine and the closing phenylalanine or tryptophan. A D gene is named only where the DNA matches it firmly. Rows may omit the clone size; those that give it use once, few, many or a size class.

J gene: TRBJ1-4
V gene: TRBV4-3
D gene: NA
clone size: once
CDR3 DNA: TGCGCCAGCAGCCAAGGCATCCCCTGGACTGGAGAAAAACTGTTTTTT
CDR3 protein: CASSQGIPWTGEKLFF

J gene: TRBJ1-5
V gene: TRBV28
D gene: NA
clone size: NA
CDR3 DNA: TGTGCCAGCAGTTTAGCAGGACAGTATAGCAATCAGCCCCAGCATTTT
CDR3 protein: CASSLAGQYSNQPQHF

J gene: TRBJ2-7
V gene: TRBV6-1
D gene: TRBD1
clone size: NA
CDR3 DNA: TGTGCCAGCAGTGAATATTTTTCGACAGGGTACGAGCAGTACTTC
CDR3 protein: CASSEYFSTGYEQYF

J gene: TRBJ2-3
V gene: TRBV28
D gene: NA
clone size: NA
CDR3 DNA: TGTGCCAGCAGTTTCCGGGGAAATACGCAGTATTTT
CDR3 protein: CASSFRGNTQYF

J gene: TRBJ2-7
V gene: TRBV18
D gene: NA
clone size: NA
CDR3 DNA: TGTGCCAGCTCCCACAGCGGACGCTACGAGCAGTACTTC
CDR3 protein: CASSHSGRYEQYF

J gene: TRBJ2-7
V gene: TRBV7-9
D gene: NA
clone size: NA
CDR3 DNA: TGTGCCAGCAGCCAGGCCCGGGAGCAGTACTTC
CDR3 protein: CASSQAREQYF

J gene: TRBJ1-2
V gene: TRBV30
D gene: NA
clone size: NA
CDR3 DNA: TGTGCCTGGAGTGTAGGCTTGCGGGGTGGCTACACCTTC
CDR3 protein: CAWSVGLRGGYTF

J gene: TRBJ1-1
V gene: TRBV28
D gene: NA
clone size: NA
CDR3 DNA: TGTGCCAGCAGTTTAGAAAGGGAAGCTTTCTTT
CDR3 protein: CASSLEREAFF

J gene: TRBJ2-1
V gene: TRBV20-1
D gene: NA
clone size: NA
CDR3 DNA: TGCAGTGCTAGCGCGGTCCATGAGCAGTTCTTC
CDR3 protein: CSASAVHEQFF

J gene: TRBJ2-1
V gene: TRBV6-5
D gene: NA
clone size: NA
CDR3 DNA: TGTGCCGCCTCCAGAGAGGCGTTCTACAATGAGCAGTTCTTC
CDR3 protein: CAASREAFYNEQFF

J gene: TRBJ2-5
V gene: TRBV5-1
D gene: TRBD2
clone size: NA
CDR3 DNA: TGCGCCAGCAGCTTGGGGGTAGCGGGAGTACCTGAGACCCAGTACTTC
CDR3 protein: CASSLGVAGVPETQYF

J gene: TRBJ2-3
V gene: TRBV11-3
D gene: NA
clone size: NA
CDR3 DNA: TGTGCCAGCAGCGCCCGTCAGGATACGCAGTATTTT
CDR3 protein: CASSARQDTQYF

J gene: TRBJ1-3
V gene: TRBV9
D gene: NA
clone size: NA
CDR3 DNA: TGTGCCAGCAGCGTATACAGAGATGGAAACACCATATATTTT
CDR3 protein: CASSVYRDGNTIYF

J gene: TRBJ1-2
V gene: TRBV9
D gene: NA
clone size: NA
CDR3 DNA: TGTGCCAGCAGCGCTACAGGGAACTATGGCTACACCTTC
CDR3 protein: CASSATGNYGYTF

J gene: TRBJ1-1
V gene: TRBV28
D gene: NA
clone size: NA
CDR3 DNA: TGTGCCAGCAGTTTCTGGCAGGGTGGGGGCACTGAAGCTTTCTTT
CDR3 protein: CASSFWQGGGTEAFF

J gene: TRBJ2-3
V gene: TRBV2
D gene: NA
clone size: NA
CDR3 DNA: TGTGCCAGCGGTGGGGACCTCAGTTTTGGGGATACGCAGTATTTT
CDR3 protein: CASGGDLSFGDTQYF

J gene: TRBJ2-7
V gene: TRBV6-5
D gene: NA
clone size: NA
CDR3 DNA: TGTGCCAGCAGTTACTCGGCGGGTGGTTCCTACGAGCAGTACTTC
CDR3 protein: CASSYSAGGSYEQYF

J gene: TRBJ1-1
V gene: TRBV5-1
D gene: NA
clone size: NA
CDR3 DNA: TGCGCCAGCAGCTTGGACGTCCTCTCTGAAGCTTTCTTT
CDR3 protein: CASSLDVLSEAFF

J gene: TRBJ1-3
V gene: TRBV5-5
D gene: NA
clone size: NA
CDR3 DNA: TGTGCCAGCAGCTTGGACAGGGCCTCTGGAAACACCATATATTTT
CDR3 protein: CASSLDRASGNTIYF

J gene: TRBJ1-3
V gene: TRBV19
D gene: NA
clone size: NA
CDR3 DNA: TGTGCCAGTAGTACCCGACTACTACCCTCTGGAAACACCATATATTTT
CDR3 protein: CASSTRLLPSGNTIYF

J gene: TRBJ2-3
V gene: TRBV6-5
D gene: TRBD2
clone size: NA
CDR3 DNA: TGTGCCAGCAGTTCACGGACTAGCGGGAGGGCAGATACGCAGTATTTT
CDR3 protein: CASSSRTSGRADTQYF

J gene: TRBJ2-2
V gene: TRBV9
D gene: TRBD2
clone size: NA
CDR3 DNA: TGTGCCAGCAGCGTAGGACTAGCGGGAGCCACCGGGGAGCTGTTTTTT
CDR3 protein: CASSVGLAGATGELFF

J gene: TRBJ2-7
V gene: TRBV6-6
D gene: TRBD1
clone size: NA
CDR3 DNA: TGTGCCAGCAGCCCCGCCGGGACAGGGGACTACGAGCAGTACTTC
CDR3 protein: CASSPAGTGDYEQYF

J gene: TRBJ1-4
V gene: TRBV30
D gene: NA
clone size: NA
CDR3 DNA: TGTGCCTGGAGTGTCCAGGGAGGGGAAAAACTGTTTTTT
CDR3 protein: CAWSVQGGEKLFF

J gene: TRBJ2-3
V gene: TRBV11-2
D gene: NA
clone size: NA
CDR3 DNA: TGTGCCAGCAGCTTAAGGACAGATACGCAGTATTTT
CDR3 protein: CASSLRTDTQYF

J gene: TRBJ2-1
V gene: TRBV28
D gene: TRBD2
clone size: once
CDR3 DNA: TGTGCCAGTAGCGGGGGTTACAATGAGCAGTTCTTC
CDR3 protein: CASSGGYNEQFF

J gene: TRBJ2-1
V gene: TRBV4-1
D gene: TRBD2
clone size: NA
CDR3 DNA: TGCGCCAGCAGCCAACCCGGGGGGACTAGCGGGAGTGATGAGCAGTTCTTC
CDR3 protein: CASSQPGGTSGSDEQFF

J gene: TRBJ1-4
V gene: TRBV7-9
D gene: NA
clone size: few
CDR3 DNA: TGTGCCAGCAGCTTGAGTGAAAAACTGTTTTTT
CDR3 protein: CASSLSEKLFF

J gene: TRBJ2-2
V gene: TRBV9
D gene: TRBD2
clone size: NA
CDR3 DNA: TGTGCCAGCAGCGTAGGCGGGAGTAGGGAGCTGTTTTTT
CDR3 protein: CASSVGGSRELFF

J gene: TRBJ1-6
V gene: TRBV10-3
D gene: NA
clone size: NA
CDR3 DNA: TGTGCCATCAGTGAGATCGACCTGAATTCACCCCTCCACTTT
CDR3 protein: CAISEIDLNSPLHF

J gene: TRBJ1-1
V gene: TRBV7-9
D gene: NA
clone size: NA
CDR3 DNA: TGTGCCAGCAGCGGGACACTTTTGAACACTGAAGCTTTCTTT
CDR3 protein: CASSGTLLNTEAFF

J gene: TRBJ2-1
V gene: TRBV5-4
D gene: TRBD1
clone size: NA
CDR3 DNA: TGTGCCAGCAGCTTAGGGACAGGGGAGATCAATGAGCAGTTCTTC
CDR3 protein: CASSLGTGEINEQFF